These 13 T cell receptor beta chains came from one sample sequenced in a study of cytomegalovirus exposure and HLA in healthy donors. Sequencing was performed with immunoSEQ multiplex PCR; in TCRdb, only in-frame clones are kept and a portion is missing. In the table there are over 200,000 clones, 87% of which are singletons. The source material was PBMCs. These receptors all stem from a woman between 18 and 29 years old in good health and CMV-seropositive.

The genes are TRBV6-1 and TRBJ1-2; no clear D gene. In germline, CDR1 is MNHNS, CDR2 SASEGT. The CDR3 contains 15 residues. Trimming shortened V by 1 base and J by 3 bases, and 12 bases separated the two germline ends. The CDR3 DNA is TGTGCCAGCAGTGAAGGGGCTGCCGAATACTATGGCTACACCTTC. This translates into CASSEGAAEYYGYTF.

This rearrangement joins TRBV19 to TRBJ2-7; D is uncertain. This CDR3 comprises 15 residues. Germline lookup yields CDR1 LNHDA and CDR2 SQIVND (reference sequence). With 3 bases removed from V and 2 bases from J, the gap between germline ends came to 14 bases. The DNA for the CDR3 is TGTGCCAGTAGTATTAGCCTTGGAGAAACCTACGAGCAGTACTTC. It specifies CASSISLGETYEQYF.

V is TRBV7-2 and J is TRBJ1-1; D is uncertain. The length of the CDR3 is 12 residues. Trimming took off 3 bases at V and 8 bases at J, with 10 bases between the two ends. Germline-derived CDR1 and CDR2 are SGHTA and FQGNSA. The CDR3 protein is CASSLGWWEAFF. The CDR3 DNA follows: TGTGCCAGCAGCTTGGGCTGGTGGGAAGCTTTCTTT. Complete variable domain (other parts from reference TRBV7-2 and TRBJ1-1): GAGVSQSPSNKVTEKGKDVELRCDPISGHTALYWYRQSLGQGLEFLIYFQGNSAPDKSGLPSDRFSAERTGGSVSTLTIQRTQQEDSAVYLCASSLGWWEAFFGQGTRLTVV.

This chain connects TRBV30 to TRBJ2-7, with 8 nucleotides matching TRBD2. Germline V lookup: CDR1 GTSNPN, CDR2 SVGIG (reference sequence). V lost 0 bases to trimming and J lost 6 bases; unmatched junction nucleotides: 7. This CDR3 spans 14 amino acids. CDR3 residues: CAWSVGGLGGEQYF. The CDR3 region has the DNA TGTGCCTGGAGTGTGGGGGGACTAGGGGGCGAGCAGTACTTC.

On this clone itself: This sample also contains other DNA sequences that code for the same CDR3. This rearrangement joins TRBV10-3 to TRBJ1-3; no reliable D call. Germline CDR1 reads ENHRY; CDR2 reads SYGVKD. The CDR3 has 15 residues. The germline V and J ends were trimmed by 0 bases and 4 bases, with 10 bases remaining between them. This chain's CDR3 is CAISESGRSGNTIYF. DNA of the CDR3: TGTGCCATCAGTGAGTCGGGGAGGTCGGGAAACACCATATATTTT.

This chain joins TRBV13 and TRBJ2-3, with 12 bases fitting TRBD2. Trimming cost V 3 bases and J 0 bases; bases outside gene matches: 1. Germline CDR1 reads PRHDT; CDR2 reads FYEKMQ (reference sequence). This CDR3 contains 16 residues. The CDR3 here is CASSFGTSGSTDTQYF. CDR3 in DNA: TGTGCCAGCAGCTTCGGGACTAGCGGGAGCACAGATACGCAGTATTTT. Based on the CDR3 plus reference TRBV13 and TRBJ2-3, the full variable domain is AAGVIQSPRHLIKEKRETATLKCYPIPRHDTVYWYQQGPGQDPQFLISFYEKMQSDKGSIPDRFSAQQFSDYHSELNMSSLELGDSALYFCASSFGTSGSTDTQYFGPGTRLTVL.

The V gene is TRBV7-9, the J gene TRBJ1-2; 12 nucleotides line up with TRBD1. V gave up 3 bases and J gave up 8 bases; unmatched junction bases: 7. The germline V gene has CDR1 SEHNR and CDR2 FQNEAQ (reference sequence). The CDR3 is 15 residues long. The CDR3, as DNA: TGTGCCAGCAGCTTTTCGGGACAGGGGGCTGGGGGCTACACCTTC. This sequence encodes CASSFSGQGAGGYTF.

The V gene is TRBV13, the J gene TRBJ2-7; TRBD1 matches 12 bases. Germline assignment: CDR1 PRHDT and CDR2 FYEKMQ (reference sequence). CDR3 length: 16 amino acids. The V segment lost 5 bases and the J segment 6 bases; nucleotides outside the gene matches: 11. As DNA, the CDR3 is TGTGCCAGCAGCCTCACACCCGGGACAGGGGGCGCCGAGCAGTACTTC. Its protein is CASSLTPGTGGAEQYF.

This clone was seen only once. The chain carries TRBV28 and TRBJ1-5; 9 bases align to TRBD1. Germline CDR1 MDHEN, CDR2 SYDVKM. CDR3 length: 14 residues. The V gene end was trimmed by 8 bases and the J gene end by 6 bases; junction bases not matched to a gene: 8. In DNA, the CDR3 is TGTGCCAGCGAGGGAACAGGGGGCACTCAGCCCCAGCATTTT. This encodes CASEGTGGTQPQHF.

The chain has TRBV28 and TRBJ2-7; D not certain. The V end lost 4 bases, the J end lost 3 bases, and 13 bases lay between the germline ends. Germline CDR1 MDHEN, CDR2 SYDVKM. This CDR3 is 14 amino acids long. CDR3 region: CASSSHTDIYEQYF. For the CDR3, the DNA is TGTGCCAGCAGTTCGCACACAGATATCTACGAGCAGTACTTC. Full variable domain (missing parts from reference TRBV28 and TRBJ2-7): DVKVTQSSRYLVKRTGEKVFLECVQDMDHENMFWYRQDPGLGLRLIYFSYDVKMKEKGDIPEGYSVSREKKERFSLILESASTNQTSMYLCASSSHTDIYEQYFGPGTRLTVT.

The chain carries TRBV5-4 and TRBJ1-3; perhaps TRBD1 as D (5 bases). V lost 4 bases, J lost 0 bases, and 11 bases lay in between. The CDR3 spans 15 residues. Per the germline V gene, CDR1 is SGHNT and CDR2 is YYREEE (reference sequence). The CDR3 DNA is TGTGCCAGCAGCCACTCGGGGGACTCTGGAAACACCATATATTTT. Amino acids: CASSHSGDSGNTIYF.

This chain joins TRBV19 and TRBJ2-1; the match to TRBD2 covers 7 bases. Looked up from germline, CDR1 is LNHDA and CDR2 is SQIVND (reference sequence). The CDR3 consists of 15 residues. Losses at the gene ends were 3 bases for V and 6 bases for J; bases not matched to a gene: 8. The CDR3 DNA reads TGTGCCAGTAGTATTTTGGGGGAGGGCCTCAATGAGCAGTTCTTC. Its protein is CASSILGEGLNEQFF.

This clone was seen once. The chain links TRBV5-1 to TRBJ2-1, with D tentatively TRBD2 (5 bases). V lost 5 bases to trimming and J lost 10 bases, with 13 bases between them. The CDR3 runs to 12 residues. Germline CDR1 is SGHRS and CDR2 is YFSETQ. The CDR3 protein is CASRLDRGEQFF. In nucleotides, the CDR3 is TGCGCCAGCAGGCTGGACCGGGGAGAGCAGTTCTTC.